This T cell receptor (beta chain) was sequenced during a study of T cells in Graves' hyperthyroidism and ophthalmopathy. Whole-study findings and limits: Appearing also in blood were most of the thyroid clonotypes expanded above 0.001.

V lost 4 bases, J lost 3 bases, and 11 bases stayed unmatched. CDR1 LNHDA and CDR2 SQIVND come from the germline V gene (reference sequence). The CDR3 loop spans 17 amino acids. This clonotype was seen repeatedly, ten times or more. Its antigen remains unknown. The source material, RNA transcripts, was used to amplify TCR beta CDR3 regions. The HTBI set primed first-round TCR CDR3 RT-PCR. TCRdb re-derived calls from the multiplex PCR reads in MiXCR, one entry per CDR3 protein. The table includes some 500,000 distinct CDR3 sequences, around a quarter detected once. Ophthalmopathy patients had moderate-to-severe active disease, CAS ≥3, NOSPECS ≥4, and disease duration under 3 months. The PBMCs had their origin in roughly 9.4 ml of fresh peripheral blood.

The sequencing sample was made of blood. The TCR originated in a young woman with Graves' ophthalmopathy. The rearrangement joins TRBV19 to TRBJ1-2, with 10 bases lining up with TRBD1. The CDR3 reads CASSRITGTGEHYGYTF. The CDR3 DNA reads as TGTGCCAGTAGTAGGATAACCGGGACAGGGGAGCACTATGGCTACACCTTC.